Below, 12 T cell receptor beta chains from the same sample are listed, as sequenced in a study of cytotoxic CD8 clonotypes in ibrutinib-treated CLL. The method was immunoSEQ multiplex PCR; TCRdb's version includes in-frame clones alone and lacks a portion of them. The table lists a few hundred thousand clones, less than 75% of them singletons. Sequenced material: PBMCs, taken after 24 months of ibrutinib treatment. These receptors originate from a human donor with chronic lymphocytic leukemia.

The chain joins TRBV11-2 to TRBJ2-7; TRBD2 aligns across 13 bases. CDR1 and CDR2 (germline): SGHAT, FQNNGV. This CDR3 is built from 16 residues. V was pared by 10 bases and J by 3 bases, with 12 bases of the junction left unmatched. The CDR3 nucleotides read TGTGCCACCGGGACTAGCGGGGCCGGAGCGCGCTACGAGCAGTACTTC. This encodes CATGTSGAGARYEQYF.

J is TRBJ1-4 and V is TRBV2, with a tentative D call TRBD1 (6 bases). The CDR3 sequence is 14 residues long. Trimming cost V 9 bases and J 0 bases, with 11 bases left between them. Germline V lookup: CDR1 SNHLY, CDR2 FYNNEI. CDR3 coding DNA: TGTGCCAGTGCTACAGGGACAACTAATGAAAAACTGTTTTTT. This translates into CASATGTTNEKLFF.

The chain has TRBV7-2 and TRBJ2-7; D gene ambiguous. Per germline, CDR1 SGHTA and CDR2 FQGNSA. The CDR3 runs to 15 residues. V shed 1 base and J shed 0 bases, with 10 bases lying between them. The CDR3 DNA follows: TGTGCCAGCAGCTTAGGTCTATCATTCTCCTACGAGCAGTACTTC. Translated, it gives CASSLGLSFSYEQYF.

This chain connects TRBV25-1 to TRBJ2-3; 8 bases are shared with TRBD1. Germline V CDR1 and CDR2: MGHDK, SYGVNS. The CDR3 is 14 residues long. Trimming at V came to 6 bases and at J to 4 bases, leaving 6 bases not matched to a gene. The DNA of the CDR3 is TGTGCCAGCAGAAGGACAGGGTCGGCAGATACGCAGTATTTT. It encodes CASRRTGSADTQYF.

This clone was observed a handful of times. J is TRBJ2-3 and V is TRBV18; D is possibly TRBD2 (6 bases). Trimming took off 4 bases at V and 0 bases at J, with 8 bases between the two ends. The CDR3 loop spans 14 amino acids. Germline V CDR1 and CDR2: KGHSH, LQKENI. CDR3 coding DNA: TGTGCCAGCTCACTCGGGACTAGCACAGATACGCAGTATTTT. As protein: CASSLGTSTDTQYF.

This clone was seen a single time. V and J are TRBV7-8 and TRBJ1-1; no clear D gene. The CDR3 is made up of 14 amino acids. Germline assignment: CDR1 SGHVS and CDR2 FQNEAQ. V was cut by 4 bases and J by 1 base, with 10 bases left in between. CDR3 sequence: CASSSVAGNTEAFF. CDR3 DNA sequence: TGTGCCAGCAGCTCCGTAGCGGGGAACACTGAAGCTTTCTTT.

The genes are TRBV7-9 and TRBJ2-7; TRBD1 is a possible D gene (6 bases). The CDR3 length is 13 residues. Germline loops: CDR1 SEHNR, CDR2 FQNEAQ (reference sequence). Trimming took 5 bases from V and 6 from J, leaving 14 bases between them. The CDR3 here is CASSRYTGIEQYF. The DNA of the CDR3 is TGTGCCAGCAGCCGATACACAGGGATCGAGCAGTACTTC.

The chain carries TRBV18 and TRBJ2-7; TRBD2 might be the D (6 bases). Trimming pared 3 bases from V and 7 bases from J, leaving 10 bases between. The CDR3 is 12 amino acids. The germline V gene has CDR1 KGHSH and CDR2 LQKENI. The CDR3 is CASSPFGSEQYF. The CDR3 DNA sequence: TGTGCCAGCTCACCTTTCGGGAGTGAGCAGTACTTC.

This clone was counted between two and nine times. The chain joins TRBV29-1 to TRBJ2-2; D is undetermined. V was clipped by 5 bases and J by 4 bases, with 5 bases between them. The CDR3 runs to 11 residues. Germline V lookup: CDR1 SQVTM, CDR2 ANQGSEA. In nucleotides, the CDR3 is TGCAGCGTTTTGGTCACCGGGGAGCTGTTTTTT. Its translation is CSVLVTGELFF.

The rearrangement links TRBV28 to TRBJ1-3, with D possibly TRBD1 on 5 matching bases. The CDR3 totals 15 residues. Germline values: CDR1 MDHEN, CDR2 SYDVKM. V lost 5 bases and J 0 bases, leaving 11 bases between the germline ends. The CDR3 reads CASSPQGSSGNTIYF. In nucleotides, the CDR3 is TGTGCCAGCAGTCCGCAGGGCAGCTCTGGAAACACCATATATTTT.

This rearrangement joins TRBV13 to TRBJ1-4; TRBD1 aligns across 8 bases. Losses at the gene ends were 2 bases for V and 3 bases for J; bases not matched to a gene: 8. The CDR3 consists of 17 residues. Germline CDR1 is PRHDT and CDR2 is FYEKMQ (reference sequence). The CDR3 region is CASSLSARGQANEKLFF. CDR3 nucleotides: TGTGCCAGCAGCTTATCGGCGAGGGGACAGGCTAATGAAAAACTGTTTTTT.

The J gene is TRBJ2-3, the V gene TRBV9; D unresolved. V lost 3 bases, J lost 2 bases, and 4 bases lay in between. Germline lookup yields CDR1 SGDLS and CDR2 YYNGEE. This CDR3 contains 12 residues. Written as DNA, the CDR3 is TGTGCCAGCAGCGAATACACAGATACGCAGTATTTT. Its translation is CASSEYTDTQYF.